The 9 T cell receptor beta chains below all came from one sample that was sequenced in a study of response to subunit inactivated influenza vaccine. MiXCR was run by TCRdb on the RT-PCR reads, yielding one entry per CDR3 protein. The sample holds hundreds of thousands of distinct CDR3 sequences, about 7.6% seen once. Sequencing used PBMCs from blood, obtained about 24 months after vaccination. These receptors were taken from a man in his fifties or sixties who received an inactivated influenza vaccine.

The table lists this clonotype with a few counts. At one of its ends the junction is not consistent with the germline gene, which may arise from a read error. This chain joins TRBV5-5 and TRBJ2-7, with 8 bases identical to TRBD2. The CDR3 consists of 13 residues. Looked up from germline, CDR1 is SGHKS and CDR2 is YYEKEE (reference sequence). The CDR3 sequence: CASSPPGGYGQYF. CDR3 nucleotides: TGTGCCAGCAGCCCCCCGGGAGGGTACGGGCAGTACTTC.

As regards this clonotype: This may arise from a read error, as a much more abundant clone is one base away. The rearrangement uses TRBV10-3 and TRBJ2-2; the match to TRBD2 covers 7 bases. This CDR3 contains 15 residues. Per germline, CDR1 ENHRY and CDR2 SYGVKD. The V and J ends lost 4 bases and 3 bases, in that order; junction bases with no gene match: 5. The CDR3 loop is CAISVAGADTGELFF. As DNA, the CDR3 is TGTGCCATCAGTGTTGCGGGAGCGGACACCGGGGAGCTGTTTTTT.

In this sample, this clonotype turned up many times. This rearrangement joins TRBV20-1 to TRBJ1-5; 10 nucleotides match TRBD1. Germline trimming cut 0 bases from V and 3 bases from J; bases unmatched to any gene: 17. This CDR3 is built from 20 residues. From germline, CDR1 is DFQATT and CDR2 SNEGSKA (reference sequence). The CDR3 sequence: CSAREFGSTGGGFNNQPQHF. The CDR3 bases are TGCAGTGCTAGAGAGTTTGGGTCGACAGGGGGCGGTTTTAACAATCAGCCCCAGCATTTT.

V is TRBV12-3 or TRBV12-4 and J is TRBJ1-2; 11 bases match TRBD1. J gave up 4 bases and V 5 bases, and 3 bases lay outside the gene matches. The CDR3 is made up of 14 amino acids. The DNA for the CDR3 is TGTGCCAGCAGTCGGGACAGGGGGTTCTATGGCTACACCTTC. Its translation is CASSRDRGFYGYTF.

This clonotype was counted a few times. The J gene is TRBJ1-5, the V gene TRBV5-1, with D possibly matching TRBD1 (5 bases). The CDR3 has 15 amino acids. Germline assignment: CDR1 SGHRS and CDR2 YFSETQ. V lost 1 base, J lost 4 bases, and 12 bases lay in between. The CDR3 sequence is CASSLSGGNNQPQHF. The CDR3, as DNA: TGCGCCAGCAGCTTGTCTGGGGGTAATAATCAGCCCCAGCATTTT. The full variable domain, in which reference TRBV5-1 and TRBJ1-5 provide the parts outside the CDR3, is KAGVTQTPRYLIKTRGQQVTLSCSPISGHRSVSWYQQTPGQGLQFLFEYFSETQRNKGNFPGRFSGRQFSNSRSEMNVSTLELGDSALYLCASSLSGGNNQPQHFGDGTRLSIL.

This clonotype was found a few times. The chain uses TRBV27 and TRBJ2-3; perhaps TRBD2 as D (5 bases). The germline V and J ends were trimmed by 0 bases and 0 bases, with 10 bases remaining between them. Germline-derived CDR1 and CDR2 are MNHEY and SMNVEV (reference sequence). The CDR3 consists of 16 residues. As DNA, the CDR3 is TGTGCCAGCAGTTTATCAGCGGTCGGAAGCACAGATACGCAGTATTTT. Amino acids: CASSLSAVGSTDTQYF.

This clonotype was counted ten times or more. The chain employs TRBV15 and TRBJ2-1, with 9 bases aligning to TRBD2. The V gene's germline CDR1 is LNHNV and CDR2 YYDKDF (reference sequence). The V gene end was trimmed by 0 bases and the J gene end by 9 bases; junction bases not matched to a gene: 12. The CDR3 runs 17 residues. In DNA form, the CDR3 reads TGTGCCACCAGCAGAGATTTCGCTAGCGGGAAGTTCGGTGAGCAGTTCTTC. Translation: CATSRDFASGKFGEQFF.

This clonotype was seen a handful of times. The V gene is TRBV20-1, the J gene TRBJ2-7; a weak D match, TRBD2 (5 bases). CDR1 and CDR2 from the germline V gene are DFQATT and SNEGSKA (reference sequence). This CDR3 has 12 amino acids. V shed 2 bases and J shed 2 bases, with 7 bases lying between them. CDR3 sequence (DNA): TGCAGTGCTAGAAAGGGAGCCTACGAGCAGTACTTC. Translation: CSARKGAYEQYF.

This clonotype was recorded a few times. The chain has TRBV12-3 or TRBV12-4 and TRBJ2-3; unclear D gene. The CDR3 length is 12 residues. Trimming left V 3 bases short and J 7 bases short, with 8 bases between. The CDR3 reads CASSLAVNTQYF. CDR3 in DNA: TGTGCCAGCAGTTTGGCGGTAAATACGCAGTATTTT.